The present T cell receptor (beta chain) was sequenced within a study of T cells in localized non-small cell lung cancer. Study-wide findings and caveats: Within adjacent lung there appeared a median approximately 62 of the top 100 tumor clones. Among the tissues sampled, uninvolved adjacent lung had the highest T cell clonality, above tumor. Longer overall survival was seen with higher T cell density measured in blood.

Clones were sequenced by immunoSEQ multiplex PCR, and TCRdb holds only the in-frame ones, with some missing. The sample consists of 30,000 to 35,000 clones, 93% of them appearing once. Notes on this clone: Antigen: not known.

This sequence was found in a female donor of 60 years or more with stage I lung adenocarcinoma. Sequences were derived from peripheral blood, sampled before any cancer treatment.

This chain's CDR3 is CASQRGLGETQYF. The CDR3 nucleotides read TGTGCCAGCCAGCGGGGACTGGGGGAGACCCAGTACTTC. The chain recombines TRBV9 with TRBJ2-5; the match to TRBD2 covers 7 bases. The CDR3 extends over 13 amino acids. Germline trimming cut 7 bases from V and 5 bases from J; bases unmatched to any gene: 8. Germline CDR1 is SGDLS and CDR2 is YYNGEE. The complete variable domain, with remaining parts taken from reference TRBV9 and TRBJ2-5, reads DSGVTQTPKHLITATGQRVTLRCSPRSGDLSVYWYQQSLDQGLQFLIQYYNGEERAKGNILERFSAQQFPDLHSELNLSSLELGDSALYFCASQRGLGETQYFGPGTRLLVL.